These 8 T cell receptor beta chains were all obtained from the same sample, sequenced in a study of cytomegalovirus exposure and HLA in healthy donors. The repertoire was sequenced with immunoSEQ multiplex PCR; TCRdb's copy has only in-frame clones and lacks some. The table has roughly 270,000 clones, 85% to 90% seen once. Material: PBMCs. Receptors originate from a woman under 30 in good health and CMV-seronegative.

This chain uses TRBV2 with TRBJ2-1; a weak D match, TRBD1 (6 bases). The germline V gene encodes CDR1 SNHLY and CDR2 FYNNEI. This CDR3 has 14 residues. Deletions cut 10 bases from V and 8 bases from J, with 21 bases between. CDR3 nucleotide sequence: TGTGCCACCAACGACCCAGGGGAGATCCATGAGCAGTTCTTC. It codes for CATNDPGEIHEQFF. The complete variable domain, with remaining parts taken from reference TRBV2 and TRBJ2-1, reads EPEVTQTPSHQVTQMGQEVILRCVPISNHLYFYWYRQILGQKVEFLVSFYNNEISEKSEIFDDQFSVERPDGSNFTLKIRSTKLEDSAMYFCATNDPGEIHEQFFGPGTRLTVL.

The J gene is TRBJ1-1, the V gene TRBV2, with D maybe TRBD1 (6 bases). Germline CDR1 and CDR2: SNHLY and FYNNEI. This CDR3 has 14 amino acids. Trimming removed 9 bases from V and 1 base from J, with 15 bases in between. The CDR3 sequence is CASSILQGNTEAFF. CDR3 sequence (DNA): TGTGCCAGTTCCATTCTACAGGGGAACACTGAAGCTTTCTTT.

A word on this clone: The identical CDR3 is also encoded by other nucleotide sequences in the sample. V gene TRBV6-6 combines with J gene TRBJ2-1, with D maybe TRBD1 (5 bases). The V end lost 5 bases, the J end lost 3 bases, and 8 bases lay between the germline ends. Germline CDR1 MNHNY, CDR2 SVGAGI (reference sequence). The CDR3 runs to 13 residues. The CDR3 loop reads CASSRDSYNEQFF. The CDR3 bases are TGTGCCAGCAGTCGAGACAGCTACAATGAGCAGTTCTTC.

In its sample, this clone is medium-sized. The J gene is TRBJ1-2, the V gene TRBV27; unclear D gene. The CDR3 runs to 15 residues. Germline CDR1 is MNHEY and CDR2 is SMNVEV (reference sequence). Trimming cost V 5 bases and J 4 bases, with 17 bases left between them. CDR3 DNA sequence: TGTGCCAGCAGTCTCTCTCCCCCGGGTCTCTATGGCTACACCTTC. Its protein product is CASSLSPPGLYGYTF.

A word on this clone: One end of the junction is discordant with germline, which a read error may explain. V usage is TRBV28 and J usage is TRBJ2-3; 9 bases match TRBD2. This CDR3 contains 15 residues. The germline V gene encodes CDR1 MDHEN and CDR2 SYDVKM. The CDR3 loop is CASSAPGTSRDTQYF. In DNA form, the CDR3 reads TGTGCCAGCAGTGCCCCCGGGACTAGCAGAGATACGCAGTATTTT. Drawing the rest from reference TRBV28 and TRBJ2-3, the complete variable domain is DVKVTQSSRYLVKRTGEKVFLECVQDMDHENMFWYRQDPGLGLRLIYFSYDVKMKEKGDIPEGYSVSREKKERFSLILESASTNQTSMYLCASSAPGTSRDTQYFGPGTRLTVL.

The chain links TRBV28 to TRBJ1-2, with a weak D call TRBD1 (5 bases). V was cut by 7 bases and J by 5 bases, with 11 bases left in between. Germline V CDR1 and CDR2: MDHEN, SYDVKM. The CDR3 totals 12 residues. CDR3 amino acids: CASTLGGYGYTF. For the CDR3, the DNA is TGTGCCAGCACCTTGGGGGGGTATGGCTACACCTTC.

The J gene is TRBJ2-7, the V gene TRBV7-3; 10 nucleotides align to TRBD2. V dropped 3 bases and J dropped 3; count of bases not matched to a gene: 5. CDR1 is SGHTA and CDR2 is FQGTGA in the germline V gene. This CDR3 spans 15 amino acids. The CDR3 region is CASSLTGTSVYEQYF. The CDR3, as DNA: TGTGCCAGCAGCTTGACCGGGACTAGCGTCTACGAGCAGTACTTC.

This rearrangement joins TRBV27 to TRBJ2-7; TRBD2 aligns across 8 bases. CDR3 size: 15 residues. Germline V lookup: CDR1 MNHEY, CDR2 SMNVEV (reference sequence). V dropped 0 bases and J dropped 3; count of bases not matched to a gene: 4. As DNA, the CDR3 is TGTGCCAGCAGTTTATCGCGACTAGCGAACTACGAGCAGTACTTC. It codes for CASSLSRLANYEQYF.